Only a few counts were recorded for the clone carrying this T cell receptor (beta chain). CDR3 length: 14 amino acids. Looked up from germline, CDR1 is MNHNY and CDR2 is SVGAGI (reference sequence). With 5 bases removed from V and 2 bases from J, the gap between germline ends came to 10 bases. This record comes from a study of shared clonotypes between healthy human individuals. Deep-level running was used for the assay. Genomic DNA (from each subset) was split evenly across several immunoSEQ plates. This table comes from immunoSEQ multiplex PCR, and its TCRdb copy is limited to in-frame clones, with some not included. The profile covers 2.3 million or so clones, with 93% appearing a single time and under 0.45% taken by the ten largest.

The chain links TRBV6-6 to TRBJ1-5; weak D call: TRBD1 (5 bases). Sample: naive CD4+ T cells from PBMCs. Subset noted: CD45RA+ positively selected. The sequence came from a man aged 18 to 30 in good health. Some clones in this sample may be carry-over from other donors' samples. CDR3 bases: TGTGCCAGCAGTCTCAGGGTCGGCAATCAGCCCCAGCATTTT. This codes for CASSLRVGNQPQHF.